These T cell receptor beta chains were read from a single sample in a study of cytomegalovirus exposure and HLA in healthy donors. Some clones are missing from TCRdb's copy, which holds only in-frame ones; the method was immunoSEQ multiplex PCR. Of some 170,000 clones listed, less than 80% were seen once; the top ten hold 2.1%. The sample was PBMCs. These TCRs come from a man between 40 and 49 years old in good health and CMV-seronegative. The CDR3 runs from the conserved cysteine through the conserved F or W. Each record gives: CDR3 length, D gene, V gene, J gene, clone size, CDR3 DNA, CDR3 protein. A D gene is named only where the DNA matches it firmly. Rows give clone size only sometimes, using once, few, many, or a class for an expanded clone.

CDR3 length: 14; D gene: NA; V gene: TRBV6-6; J gene: TRBJ2-1; clone size: NA; CDR3 DNA: TGTGCCAGCAGCCCCGGAGCGCCGGGGAGTGAGCAGTTCTTC; CDR3 protein: CASSPGAPGSEQFF
CDR3 length: 12; D gene: NA; V gene: TRBV15; J gene: TRBJ1-2; clone size: once; CDR3 DNA: TGTGCCACCGTGGGGGCGGTCTATGGCTACACCTTC; CDR3 protein: CATVGAVYGYTF
CDR3 length: 15; D gene: NA; V gene: TRBV9; J gene: TRBJ1-5; clone size: few; CDR3 DNA: TGTGCCAGCAGCGTAGGGCAGGGGTTCAATCAGCCCCAGCATTTT; CDR3 protein: CASSVGQGFNQPQHF
CDR3 length: 12; D gene: NA; V gene: TRBV6-1; J gene: TRBJ2-7; clone size: NA; CDR3 DNA: TGTGCCAGGGTAGCCAGCACCTACGAGCAGTACTTC; CDR3 protein: CARVASTYEQYF
CDR3 length: 14; D gene: NA; V gene: TRBV30; J gene: TRBJ1-2; clone size: few; CDR3 DNA: TGTGCCTGGAGTGTCTTAGGAGTGAACTATGGCTACACCTTC; CDR3 protein: CAWSVLGVNYGYTF
CDR3 length: 14; D gene: NA; V gene: TRBV27; J gene: TRBJ1-3; clone size: few; CDR3 DNA: TGTGCCAGCAGTTCGTTGGGGGCCGGGAACACCATATATTTT; CDR3 protein: CASSSLGAGNTIYF
CDR3 length: 14; D gene: NA; V gene: TRBV5-1; J gene: TRBJ2-7; clone size: NA; CDR3 DNA: TGCGCCAGCAGCTTATCAGGGGAAATCTACGAGCAGTACTTC; CDR3 protein: CASSLSGEIYEQYF
CDR3 length: 15; D gene: TRBD2; V gene: TRBV11-2; J gene: TRBJ2-7; clone size: few; CDR3 DNA: TGTGCCAGCAGCCCACTAAGCGGGAGGGCCTACGAGCAGTACTTC; CDR3 protein: CASSPLSGRAYEQYF
CDR3 length: 15; D gene: TRBD2; V gene: TRBV7-2; J gene: TRBJ2-1; clone size: NA; CDR3 DNA: TGTGCCAGCAGCTCGGGACTAGCGGGAGCTCGTGAGCAGTTCTTC; CDR3 protein: CASSSGLAGAREQFF
CDR3 length: 13; D gene: TRBD1; V gene: TRBV4-1; J gene: TRBJ2-1; clone size: once; CDR3 DNA: TGCGCCAGCAGCTGGGACAGTAGCAATGAGCAGTTCTTC; CDR3 protein: CASSWDSSNEQFF
CDR3 length: 14; D gene: TRBD2; V gene: TRBV9; J gene: TRBJ2-5; clone size: NA; CDR3 DNA: TGTGCCAGCAGCGAGGGACTAGCGAGAGAGACCCAGTACTTC; CDR3 protein: CASSEGLARETQYF
CDR3 length: 16; D gene: TRBD1; V gene: TRBV11-2; J gene: TRBJ2-7; clone size: few; CDR3 DNA: TGTGCCAGCAGCTTAGATAGGCAGGGGGTCTCCTACGAGCAGTACTTC; CDR3 protein: CASSLDRQGVSYEQYF
CDR3 length: 12; D gene: NA; V gene: TRBV19; J gene: TRBJ2-1; clone size: NA; CDR3 DNA: TGTGCCAGTAGTATCCGGGGCAATGAGCAGTTCTTC; CDR3 protein: CASSIRGNEQFF
CDR3 length: 14; D gene: NA; V gene: TRBV7-2; J gene: TRBJ2-7; clone size: once; CDR3 DNA: TGTGCCAGCAGCTTGGTGGGCACAAATTACGAGCAGTACTTC; CDR3 protein: CASSLVGTNYEQYF
CDR3 length: 13; D gene: TRBD1; V gene: TRBV10-3; J gene: TRBJ1-4; clone size: NA; CDR3 DNA: TGTGCCATCAGGACAGGGGTGGATGAAAAACTGTTTTTT; CDR3 protein: CAIRTGVDEKLFF
CDR3 length: 15; D gene: TRBD2; V gene: TRBV11-2; J gene: TRBJ2-5; clone size: NA; CDR3 DNA: TGTGCCAGCAGCGAGGTCTGGGACTATAAAGAGACCCAGTACTTC; CDR3 protein: CASSEVWDYKETQYF
CDR3 length: 18; D gene: NA; V gene: TRBV7-9; J gene: TRBJ2-7; clone size: NA; CDR3 DNA: TGTTCCAGCAGCACCCTCGATGGTAGCCCAAAGGATCTCTACGAGCAGTACTTC; CDR3 protein: CSSSTLDGSPKDLYEQYF
CDR3 length: 13; D gene: NA; V gene: TRBV7-8; J gene: TRBJ1-5; clone size: few; CDR3 DNA: TGTGCCAGTTCACAGGGTAGAAATCAGCCCCAGCATTTT; CDR3 protein: CASSQGRNQPQHF
CDR3 length: 14; D gene: TRBD1; V gene: TRBV19; J gene: TRBJ1-4; clone size: once; CDR3 DNA: TGTGCCAGTAGTCCGACAGGGGGGATTGAAAAACTGTTTTTT; CDR3 protein: CASSPTGGIEKLFF
CDR3 length: 15; D gene: NA; V gene: TRBV6-5; J gene: TRBJ1-6; clone size: NA; CDR3 DNA: TGTGCCAGCAGTTACGAGGTGACCCCCCCGCGACCCCTCCACTTT; CDR3 protein: CASSYEVTPPRPLHF
CDR3 length: 15; D gene: TRBD1; V gene: TRBV6-5; J gene: TRBJ2-7; clone size: NA; CDR3 DNA: TGTGCCAGCCGGCCTAAGAACAGGGGCCCCTACGAGCAGTACTTC; CDR3 protein: CASRPKNRGPYEQYF
CDR3 length: 14; D gene: TRBD1; V gene: TRBV27; J gene: TRBJ2-7; clone size: NA; CDR3 DNA: TGTGCCAGCAGTTTAAGGACAGGGTGGAACGAGCAGTACTTC; CDR3 protein: CASSLRTGWNEQYF